The sequence of this T cell receptor beta chain was determined in a study of type 1 and type 2 diabetes patients. Study-level background: Across the study, about 19,000,000 paired-end reads were produced.

The study's findings and limits: Between type 2 diabetes and control samples, V and J usage averaged around 0.97 correlation.

This CDR3 is built from 13 residues. Germline CDR1 MNHEY, CDR2 SMNVEV (reference sequence). V lost 5 bases to trimming and J lost 4 bases; unmatched junction nucleotides: 4. A remark on this clonotype: The antigen is unknown.

Genomic DNA was the PCR template. A primer set of 30 forward and 13 reverse primers amplified the CDR3. One entry per CDR3 protein, called by TCRdb with MiXCR from the multiplex PCR reads. Of about 270,000 distinct CDR3 sequences in the sample, more than 45% were seen once. All diabetic donors were classified as either type 1 or type 2 diabetes. This chain links TRBV27 with TRBJ2-5, with 7 bases aligning to TRBD1. The source is a man aged 18 to 29 with type 2 diabetes. The material sequenced was peripheral blood mononuclear cells (PBMCs). The CDR3 region is CASSRRTGETQYF. CDR3 DNA sequence: TGTGCCAGCAGTCGCCGGACAGGAGAGACCCAGTACTTC.